This T cell receptor beta chain was captured by sequencing in a study of CD8 T cells in Susac syndrome. General study findings and limits: An acknowledgment was made by the study that its TCR sequencing and HLA analysis involved relatively few individuals.

Included as multiple sclerosis controls were treatment-naive patients who had stable or active relapsing-remitting disease. TEMRA cells underwent FACS enrichment and CD8+ and CD4+ T cells underwent negative isolation. As concerns this clonotype: Its antigen remains unknown.

After extraction with the RNeasy kit, about 0.45 to 1 ug of the RNA was reverse transcribed using random hexamers. TCRdb recomputed calls from the immunoSEQ multiplex PCR reads with MiXCR, one row per CDR3 protein. The sample consists of roughly 150,000 distinct CDR3 sequences, nearly 97% of them appearing once. Trimming cost V 0 bases and J 1 base, with 12 bases left between them. The germline V gene encodes CDR1 SQVTM and CDR2 ANQGSEA. CDR3 size: 15 residues. The sequence derives from a human donor with multiple sclerosis. J is TRBJ1-1 and V is TRBV29-1; D is uncertain. The specimen sequenced was CD8+ T cells from PBMCs. The CDR3 here is CSVEDLAGENTEAFF. In nucleotides, the CDR3 is TGCAGCGTTGAAGATCTTGCAGGCGAGAACACTGAAGCTTTCTTT.